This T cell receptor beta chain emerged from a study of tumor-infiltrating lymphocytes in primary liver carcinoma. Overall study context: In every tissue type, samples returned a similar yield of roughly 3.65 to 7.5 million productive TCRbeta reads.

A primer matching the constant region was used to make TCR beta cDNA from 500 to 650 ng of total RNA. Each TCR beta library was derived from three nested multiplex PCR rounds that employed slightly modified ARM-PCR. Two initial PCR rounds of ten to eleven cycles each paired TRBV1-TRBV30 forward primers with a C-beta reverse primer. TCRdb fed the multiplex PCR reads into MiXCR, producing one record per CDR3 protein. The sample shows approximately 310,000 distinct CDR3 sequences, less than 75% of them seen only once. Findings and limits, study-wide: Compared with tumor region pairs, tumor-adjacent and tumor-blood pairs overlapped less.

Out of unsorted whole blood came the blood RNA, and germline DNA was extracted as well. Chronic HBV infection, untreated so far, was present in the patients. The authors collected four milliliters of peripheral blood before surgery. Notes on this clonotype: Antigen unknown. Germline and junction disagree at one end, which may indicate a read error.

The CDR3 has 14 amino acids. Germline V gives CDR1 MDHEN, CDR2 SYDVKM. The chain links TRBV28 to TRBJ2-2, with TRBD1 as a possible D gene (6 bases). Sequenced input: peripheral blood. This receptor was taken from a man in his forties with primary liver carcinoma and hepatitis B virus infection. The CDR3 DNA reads TGTGCCAGCAGTAACAGGGTGAACACCGGGGACCTGTTTTTT. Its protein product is CASSNRVNTGDLFF.